This passage covers 32 T cell receptor beta chains from one sample sequenced in a study of OX40 agonist ivuxolimab in advanced cancers. Only in-frame clones appear in the TCRdb table, and some are missing; sequencing was by immunoSEQ multiplex PCR. The sample holds tens of thousands of clones, 92% seen once. The source was CD4+ or CD8+ T cells sorted from blood, collected in a trial of the OX40 agonist ivuxolimab. These receptors originate from an adult with an advanced solid tumor such as melanoma, head and neck, liver or kidney cancer.

This clone was counted a single time. This chain links TRBV9 with TRBJ2-5, with a possible D match to TRBD2 (5 bases). In germline, CDR1 is SGDLS, CDR2 YYNGEE. This CDR3 is 13 amino acids long. Trimming stripped 3 bases from V and 1 base from J, with 7 bases between. Here the CDR3 reads CASSALAQETQYF. In DNA, the CDR3 is TGTGCCAGCAGCGCCCTAGCCCAAGAGACCCAGTACTTC.

J is TRBJ2-1 and V is TRBV19; D unclear. CDR1 and CDR2 from the germline V gene are LNHDA and SQIVND (reference sequence). The CDR3 is 16 residues long. V was pared by 4 bases and J by 0 bases, with 13 bases between. CDR3 sequence: CASSTADLSSYNEQFF. CDR3 in DNA: TGTGCCAGTAGTACGGCGGATTTGAGCTCCTACAATGAGCAGTTCTTC. Looking up the rest from reference TRBV19 and TRBJ2-1 gives the full variable domain: DGGITQSPKYLFRKEGQNVTLSCEQNLNHDAMYWYRQDPGQGLRLIYYSQIVNDFQKGDIAEGYSVSREKKESFPLTVTSAQKNPTAFYLCASSTADLSSYNEQFFGPGTRLTVL.

The chain has TRBV27 and TRBJ2-1; TRBD1 might be the D (7 bases). Per germline, CDR1 MNHEY and CDR2 SMNVEV (reference sequence). Trimming cost V 4 bases and J 8 bases, with 15 bases left between them. CDR3 length equals 14 residues. The CDR3 here is CASSYQGGGHEQFF. The DNA for the CDR3 is TGTGCCAGCAGTTACCAGGGGGGAGGCCATGAGCAGTTCTTC.

This CDR3 reads CASSPPRQGTEAFF. The CDR3 nucleotides are TGTGCCAGCAGTCCTCCCCGTCAGGGGACTGAAGCTTTCTTT. The gene calls are TRBV7-2 and TRBJ1-1; a weak D match, TRBD1 (6 bases). In germline, CDR1 is SGHTA, CDR2 FQGNSA. V dropped 6 bases and J dropped 5 bases, with 16 bases sitting between them. This CDR3 is built from 14 residues.

DNA of the CDR3: TGTGCCAGCAGCATTCAAGAGACCCAGTACTTC. Protein product: CASSIQETQYF. This chain links TRBV9 with TRBJ2-5; unclear D gene. V lost 4 bases and J lost 2, with 3 bases in between. CDR1 and CDR2 from the germline V gene are SGDLS and YYNGEE. CDR3 size: 11 residues. Filled out from reference TRBV9 and TRBJ2-5, the complete variable domain reads DSGVTQTPKHLITATGQRVTLRCSPRSGDLSVYWYQQSLDQGLQFLIQYYNGEERAKGNILERFSAQQFPDLHSELNLSSLELGDSALYFCASSIQETQYFGPGTRLLVL.

V gene TRBV28 combines with J gene TRBJ2-7; 9 bases are shared with TRBD1. V lost 8 bases, J lost 1 base, and 15 bases stayed unmatched. The germline V gene has CDR1 MDHEN and CDR2 SYDVKM. The length of the CDR3 is 17 residues. The CDR3 here is CASATRAGTGPSYEQYF. The CDR3 coding sequence is TGTGCCAGCGCCACCCGGGCCGGGACAGGGCCTTCCTACGAGCAGTACTTC.

V gene TRBV4-1 combines with J gene TRBJ2-7, with 11 positions matching TRBD1. Germline V lookup: CDR1 MGHRA, CDR2 YSYEKL. This CDR3 is built from 19 residues. With V trimmed by 0 bases and J by 0 bases, 10 bases remained unmatched. The chain's CDR3 is CASSQDSPQGTGGSYEQYF. The DNA of the CDR3 is TGCGCCAGCAGCCAAGATTCACCCCAGGGGACAGGGGGCTCCTACGAGCAGTACTTC.

The chain is built from TRBV6-1 and TRBJ1-4; D is unresolved. The germline V and J ends were trimmed by 5 bases and 4 bases, with 11 bases remaining between them. The CDR3 runs 14 residues. Germline CDR1 reads MNHNS; CDR2 reads SASEGT. CDR3 in amino acids: CASSSLGHNEKLFF. CDR3 nucleotides: TGTGCCAGCAGTTCTCTAGGTCATAATGAAAAACTGTTTTTT.

This clone is a singleton in its sample. V and J are TRBV4-3 and TRBJ1-1, with D unresolved. This CDR3 region has 16 residues. Germline CDR1 reads LGHNA; CDR2 reads YSLEER. Trimming took 0 bases from V and 5 from J, leaving 16 bases between them. CDR3 protein: CASSQDRAGFFTEAFF. The CDR3 DNA is TGCGCCAGCAGCCAAGATCGGGCAGGATTTTTTACTGAAGCTTTCTTT.

V usage is TRBV7-9 and J usage is TRBJ1-5; 10 nucleotides line up with TRBD1. The germline V gene has CDR1 SEHNR and CDR2 FQNEAQ (reference sequence). Trimming cost V 5 bases and J 3 bases; bases outside gene matches: 7. This CDR3 contains 16 residues. Written as DNA, the CDR3 is TGTGCCAGCAGCCCGCGGGACAGGGGCCCCAATCAGCCCCAGCATTTT. It is translated as CASSPRDRGPNQPQHF.

This sequence joins TRBV5-4 and TRBJ2-7, with 13 bases identical to TRBD2. The V gene's germline CDR1 is SGHNT and CDR2 YYREEE (reference sequence). V shed 4 bases and J 2 bases; nucleotides not matched to a gene: 3. CDR3 length: 15 amino acids. CDR3 DNA: TGTGCCAGCAGCGGAGGACTAGCGGGGGCCTACGAGCAGTACTTC. Its protein product is CASSGGLAGAYEQYF.

The sample holds a few counts of this clone. This chain connects TRBV21-1 to TRBJ1-1; the table names TRBD1, a call not compared with the DNA. TRBV21-1 is reported as a pseudogene. The CDR3 is 14 residues long. The CDR3 spells CASSLQAMVEKAFF. CDR3 in DNA: TGTGCCAGCAGCCTCCAGGCGATGGTGGAAAAGGCTTTCTTT.

The rearrangement joins TRBV7-2 to TRBJ2-7; no firm D call. Trimming removed 3 bases from V and 1 base from J, with 13 bases in between. The CDR3 length is 15 residues. CDR1 is SGHTA and CDR2 is FQGNSA in the germline V gene. The CDR3 loop is CASSFGWGTSYEQYF. CDR3 DNA sequence: TGTGCCAGCAGCTTTGGGTGGGGTACGTCCTACGAGCAGTACTTC.

This sequence joins TRBV11-2 and TRBJ2-7, with D possibly being TRBD1 (5 bases). Germline-derived CDR1 and CDR2 are SGHAT and FQNNGV. The V gene lost 3 bases and the J gene lost 0 bases, with 9 bases spanning the gap. The CDR3 runs 14 residues. The CDR3 DNA is TGTGCCAGCAGCTTTGTCAGGGACTCCTACGAGCAGTACTTC. Protein product: CASSFVRDSYEQYF. The full variable domain, its missing parts supplied by reference TRBV11-2 and TRBJ2-7, is EAGVAQSPRYKIIEKRQSVAFWCNPISGHATLYWYQQILGQGPKLLIQFQNNGVVDDSQLPKDRFSAERLKGVDSTLKIQPAKLEDSAVYLCASSFVRDSYEQYFGPGTRLTVT.

CDR3 nucleotide sequence: TGTGCCAGCAGTTCCACAGGGGTCAAAAACATTCAGTACTTC. Translation gives CASSSTGVKNIQYF. This chain links TRBV27 with TRBJ2-4, with 7 bases fitting TRBD1. V lost 4 bases and J lost 3; bases outside the gene matches: 3. Germline V lookup: CDR1 MNHEY, CDR2 SMNVEV (reference sequence). CDR3 size: 14 residues.

This clone was seen more than once but under ten times. The chain is built from TRBV27 and TRBJ2-7, with a possible D match to TRBD1 (5 bases). The V gene lost 6 bases and the J gene lost 3 bases, with 9 bases spanning the gap. This CDR3 comprises 12 residues. CDR1 is MNHEY and CDR2 is SMNVEV in the germline V gene (reference sequence). The CDR3, as DNA: TGTGCCAGCAGCGCCGACAGCTACGAGCAGTACTTC. Its protein is CASSADSYEQYF.

This chain links TRBV30 with TRBJ2-7; D is unclear. CDR3 length: 11 residues. Trimming stripped 5 bases from V and 1 base from J, with 6 bases between. CDR1 GTSNPN and CDR2 SVGIG come from the germline V gene (reference sequence). CDR3 in DNA: TGTGCCTGGGACGGATCCTACGAGCAGTACTTC. Its protein is CAWDGSYEQYF.

J is TRBJ2-1 and V is TRBV11-3; 7 bases align to TRBD2. V gave up 1 base and J gave up 0 bases; unmatched junction bases: 3. The CDR3 spans 16 residues. Germline CDR1 and CDR2: SGHNT and YENEEA. CDR3 protein: CASSLGAGYSYNEQFF. DNA of the CDR3: TGTGCCAGCAGCTTAGGAGCGGGGTACTCCTACAATGAGCAGTTCTTC.

In DNA form, the CDR3 reads TGTGCCAGCAGCAATCTTTCAGGGGGCCGAAGCATGAACACTGAAGCTTTCTTT. It is translated as CASSNLSGGRSMNTEAFF. The chain is built from TRBV21-1 and TRBJ1-1; the table's D call, TRBD1, was not checked against the DNA. TRBV21-1 is listed as a pseudogene. This CDR3 has 18 amino acids.

The chain uses TRBV7-3 and TRBJ2-3, with 10 bases identical to TRBD2. Trimming at V came to 2 bases and at J to 1 base, leaving 3 bases not matched to a gene. From germline, CDR1 is SGHTA and CDR2 FQGTGA. The CDR3 has 16 residues. CDR3 sequence reads: CASSLQAGGRTDTQYF. The CDR3 DNA follows: TGTGCCAGCAGCTTACAAGCGGGGGGGCGCACAGATACGCAGTATTTT.

The chain joins TRBV5-4 to TRBJ1-6; TRBD1 might be the D (5 bases). Germline V lookup: CDR1 SGHNT, CDR2 YYREEE (reference sequence). Between the trimmed V and J ends, which lost 3 bases and 9 bases, there was a span of 13 bases. The CDR3 covers 14 residues. The CDR3 spells CASSSTGVSSPLHF. The CDR3, as DNA: TGTGCCAGCAGCTCTACAGGTGTGAGTTCACCCCTCCACTTT.

The genes are TRBV6-5 and TRBJ2-7; D call uncertain. Germline V gives CDR1 MNHEY, CDR2 SVGAGI. This CDR3 is built from 13 residues. V was shortened by 2 bases and J by 2 bases, with 7 bases between the two germline ends. The CDR3 spells CASSYDVTYEQYF. As DNA, the CDR3 is TGTGCCAGCAGTTACGACGTAACCTACGAGCAGTACTTC.

V gene TRBV7-2 combines with J gene TRBJ2-1; TRBD2 agrees at 10 bases. The germline V gene encodes CDR1 SGHTA and CDR2 FQGNSA. Trimming at V came to 6 bases and at J to 2 bases, leaving 4 bases not matched to a gene. There are 15 residues in the CDR3. CDR3 nucleotide sequence: TGTGCCAGCAGTCCGAGCGGGGGGGCCTACAATGAGCAGTTCTTC. It codes for CASSPSGGAYNEQFF.

The chain carries TRBV7-9 and TRBJ1-1; possible D gene TRBD1, 6 bases. The CDR3 runs to 13 residues. The V end was cut by 0 bases, the J end by 8 bases, with 10 bases between. The germline V gene encodes CDR1 SEHNR and CDR2 FQNEAQ (reference sequence). CDR3 bases: TGTGCCAGCAGCTTAGCGGAGGGGGGGGAAGCTTTCTTT. This translates into CASSLAEGGEAFF.

This clone was seen only once. The rearrangement uses TRBV9 and TRBJ2-3, with D perhaps matching TRBD2 (6 bases). Germline values: CDR1 SGDLS, CDR2 YYNGEE. Trimming removed 0 bases at V and 6 bases at J, with 8 bases between. CDR3 size: 13 residues. The CDR3, as DNA: TGTGCCAGCAGCGTAGGGGGGGAGGATACGCAGTATTTT. It encodes CASSVGGEDTQYF.

The chain combines TRBV6-1 with TRBJ2-5; 10 bases line up with TRBD1. The CDR3 loop spans 16 amino acids. The V gene end was trimmed by 2 bases and the J gene end by 3 bases; junction bases not matched to a gene: 6. Germline CDR1 is MNHNS and CDR2 is SASEGT. In DNA, the CDR3 is TGTGCCAGCAGTGAACTATTGGGGACAGGGGAAGAGACCCAGTACTTC. As protein: CASSELLGTGEETQYF.

This clone showed up just once. V gene TRBV7-9 combines with J gene TRBJ1-3; 7 bases are shared with TRBD1. Germline V gene data show CDR1 as SEHNR and CDR2 as FQNEAQ (reference sequence). The CDR3 has 17 amino acids. V was pared by 5 bases and J by 0 bases, with 10 bases of the junction left unmatched. The CDR3 sequence: CASSPVDRVLSGNTIYF. The CDR3 region has the DNA TGTGCCAGCAGCCCAGTCGACAGGGTCCTCTCTGGAAACACCATATATTTT.

The chain recombines TRBV7-9 with TRBJ1-2; a possible D gene is TRBD1 (5 bases). CDR3 length: 16 amino acids. V lost 4 bases and J lost 0, with 15 bases in between. Germline loops: CDR1 SEHNR, CDR2 FQNEAQ (reference sequence). The CDR3 sequence is CASSSAGTEANYGYTF. The CDR3 DNA reads TGTGCCAGCAGCTCCGCCGGGACGGAGGCTAACTATGGCTACACCTTC.

The chain combines TRBV5-1 with TRBJ2-3; 13 bases line up with TRBD2. The germline gives CDR1 SGHRS, CDR2 YFSETQ. CDR3 length equals 19 residues. V was clipped by 0 bases and J by 0 bases; unmatched bases: 7. CDR3: CASSLGLAGGTISTDTQYF. The CDR3 region has the DNA TGCGCCAGCAGCTTGGGACTAGCGGGGGGCACTATCAGCACAGATACGCAGTATTTT.

V and J are TRBV4-1 and TRBJ2-1; D call uncertain. CDR1 is MGHRA, CDR2 YSYEKL, per germline. This CDR3 spans 17 amino acids. V was shortened by 0 bases and J by 0 bases, with 12 bases between the two germline ends. CDR3 DNA sequence: TGCGCCAGCAGCCAAGAGGGGTCAGTAAACTCCTACAATGAGCAGTTCTTC. Amino acids: CASSQEGSVNSYNEQFF.

V gene TRBV7-9 combines with J gene TRBJ2-7, with D possibly TRBD1 on 5 matching bases. Per germline, CDR1 SEHNR and CDR2 FQNEAQ (reference sequence). This CDR3 is built from 13 residues. V lost 8 bases and J lost 5, with 16 bases in between. The CDR3 sequence: CASSPPSRDEQYF. The CDR3 DNA reads TGTGCCAGCTCGCCGCCGTCCAGGGACGAGCAGTACTTC.

The sample holds one count of this clone. V is TRBV7-9 and J is TRBJ1-1; unclear D gene. CDR1 is SEHNR, CDR2 FQNEAQ, per germline (reference sequence). V was trimmed by 7 bases and J by 0 bases, leaving 21 bases between them. The CDR3 runs to 17 residues. The CDR3: CASTWGSGRPMNTEAFF. The DNA of the CDR3 is TGTGCCAGCACCTGGGGATCTGGACGGCCTATGAACACTGAAGCTTTCTTT.